The rows below give T cell receptor beta chains drawn from one sample of a study of cytomegalovirus exposure and HLA in healthy donors. Clones were sequenced by immunoSEQ multiplex PCR, and TCRdb holds only the in-frame ones, with some missing. Altogether about 330,000 clones are present, 80% to 90% being singletons, with the ten largest covering roughly 0.8%. Sequencing input: PBMCs. These receptors were taken from a young woman in good health and CMV-seronegative. The CDR3 runs from the conserved cysteine through the conserved F or W. Fields, in order: V gene, D gene, CDR3 protein. The D gene is left open where the match is weak.

TRBV27,TRBD1,CASSIGQGGWDGYTF
TRBV28,.,CASSPRLEQYF
TRBV6-6,.,CASSYSSDFYEQYF
TRBV11-3,.,CASSPRSTGELFF
TRBV18,.,CASSSNARGEQYF
TRBV9,.,CASSVGTTAYNEQFF
TRBV5-1,TRBD1,CASSSGQGAYEQYF
TRBV6-5,.,CASSFRTDSYEQYF
TRBV30,.,CAWSGPAGASYGYTF
TRBV18,.,CASSPGANTYEQYF
TRBV7-8,.,CASSPSGPINSYEQYF
TRBV28,TRBD2,CASSFSSGRLTDTQYF
TRBV4-1,TRBD2,CASSRFRDRGLAEDYNEQFF
TRBV19,.,CASTSPGRGSGETQYF
TRBV11-2,.,CASSLVLADTQYF
TRBV6-1,TRBD2,CASSDEPAGGLYIYNEQFF
TRBV11-3,TRBD1,CASSLGTGGSRDTQYF
TRBV25-1,TRBD1,CASSGTGGSDEQYF
TRBV2,TRBD2,CASRAHSSSGPEQFF
TRBV28,.,CASSLLFLSEQFF
TRBV7-6,.,CASSFGHSTGELFF
TRBV15,.,CATSRPGISYNEQFF
TRBV6-1,TRBD2,CASRSPSGRAYEQYF
TRBV7-2,TRBD1,CASSFMGQGLGYTF
TRBV5-4,.,CASSLANSADTQYF
TRBV7-9,.,CASSLVPGPQETQYF
TRBV18,TRBD1,CASSPRGTGEETQYF
TRBV19,TRBD1,CASSIAGQGEQYF
TRBV15,.,CATSRDRTNEKLFF
TRBV5-4,TRBD1,CASSPGTATYEQYF
TRBV27,TRBD1,CASSATGSDGYTF
TRBV28,.,CASSLYLLDRSSYEQYF
TRBV18,.,CASSPPVADSQSYEQYF
TRBV9,.,CASSVDSSSYEQYF
TRBV27,TRBD1,CASSSGTAGPPQHF
TRBV5-1,TRBD1,CASSLEGTAQETQYF
TRBV4-1,TRBD2,CASSQENDGWTGGTDTQYF
TRBV5-5,.,CASSLWDYNYGYTF
TRBV7-2,.,CASSLFGVHQPQHF
TRBV18,TRBD2,CASSPGLVDTGELFF
TRBV28,.,CASSFQGLGEKLFF
TRBV7-3,TRBD1,CASSPGQGYGYTF
TRBV7-2,.,CASSFAGEGSKTQYF
TRBV6-1,.,CASATPGVSETQYF
TRBV6-5,.,CASGENRDPYNEQFF
TRBV6-1,TRBD1,CASTPRDSSGNTIYF